The rows below give T cell receptor beta chains drawn from one sample of a study of regulatory T cells in long-lasting Graves disease. TCRdb re-derived calls from the multiplex PCR reads in MiXCR, one entry per CDR3 protein. The sample lists 530,000 or so distinct CDR3 sequences, approximately 13% occurring once. These same records also appear under a second study, on T cells in Graves' hyperthyroidism and ophthalmopathy.

The starting material was peripheral blood mononuclear cells (PBMCs), obtained at new diagnosis, from a patient treated with antithyroid drugs. The source is a man younger than 45 with Graves disease. Both conserved end residues are part of each CDR3. The D gene is left open where the match is weak. Only part of the rows carry a size: once, few, many, or a class if the clone is expanded.

V	size	D	J	CDR3	DNA
TRBV12-3/TRBV12-4	many	.	TRBJ2-2	CASSSSDGANTGELFF	TGTGCCAGCAGTTCCAGCGACGGCGCGAACACCGGGGAGCTGTTTTTT
TRBV20-1	many	.	TRBJ1-2	CSASAHGAVANYGYTF	TGCAGTGCTAGCGCCCACGGGGCGGTAGCTAACTATGGCTACACCTTC
TRBV29-1	.	.	TRBJ2-3	CSVGMGSQYF	TGCAGCGTTGGGATGGGTTCGCAGTATTTT
TRBV20-1	.	TRBD2	TRBJ2-3	CSARDWREGTDTQYF	TGCAGTGCTAGAGACTGGCGGGAGGGCACAGATACGCAGTATTTT
TRBV27	few	TRBD1	TRBJ2-1	CASSLFGTESYNEQFF	TGTGCCAGCAGTTTATTTGGGACAGAGTCCTACAATGAGCAGTTCTTC
TRBV10-1	.	.	TRBJ1-2	CASSAGQHDGYTF	TGCGCCAGCAGTGCAGGCCAGCACGATGGCTACACCTTC
TRBV28	many	TRBD2	TRBJ2-3	CASSSSGSGPPGTDTQYF	TGTGCCAGCAGTTCTAGCGGGAGTGGCCCTCCGGGGACAGATACGCAGTATTTT
TRBV5-1	few	TRBD1	TRBJ1-1	CASSRDSPINTEAFF	TGCGCCAGCAGTCGGGACAGCCCCATAAACACTGAAGCTTTCTTT
TRBV5-1	few	.	TRBJ2-3	CASSLYSETDTQYF	TGCGCCAGCAGCTTGTATAGCGAGACAGATACGCAGTATTTT
TRBV10-3	many	.	TRBJ2-1	CAISVGGEPYNEQFF	TGTGCCATCAGTGTCGGCGGGGAGCCTTACAATGAGCAGTTCTTC
TRBV20-1	many	TRBD2	TRBJ2-3	CSAAKLAGNTDTQYF	TGCAGTGCGGCGAAACTAGCGGGAAACACAGATACGCAGTATTTT
TRBV18	few	TRBD1	TRBJ2-3	CASSLIAGQGSQGTQYF	TGTGCCAGCTCACTGATAGCGGGACAGGGGTCCCAAGGTACGCAGTATTTT
TRBV5-1	few	TRBD2	TRBJ2-7	CASSLAVGLAGYEQYF	TGCGCCAGCAGCTTGGCCGTGGGACTAGCGGGCTACGAGCAGTACTTC
TRBV29-1	many	TRBD1	TRBJ2-3	CSVALDRSTDTQYF	TGCAGCGTTGCACTGGACAGGAGCACAGATACGCAGTATTTT
TRBV11-3	many	.	TRBJ2-1	CASSFGGSYNEQFF	TGTGCCAGCAGTTTTGGCGGGTCCTACAATGAGCAGTTCTTC
TRBV6-9	.	.	TRBJ2-5	CASSYRGPAGLTQYF	TGTGCCAGCAGTTACCGGGGTCCTGCGGGTCTGACCCAGTACTTC
TRBV5-1	.	.	TRBJ2-6	CASSFELRGRGANVLTF	TGCGCCAGCAGCTTTGAGCTAAGGGGCCGTGGGGCCAACGTCCTGACTTTC
TRBV20-1	.	.	TRBJ2-3	CSFLLTGGDTDTQYF	TGCAGCTTCTTATTAACAGGGGGGGACACAGATACGCAGTATTTT
TRBV10-1	.	TRBD1	TRBJ2-7	CASGTGYYEQYF	TGCGCCAGCGGGACAGGATACTACGAGCAGTACTTC
TRBV9	few	.	TRBJ2-7	CASSVGTDLVMYEQYF	TGTGCCAGCAGCGTAGGGACAGATCTAGTGATGTACGAGCAGTACTTC
TRBV5-1	.	TRBD1	TRBJ2-1	CASSLTRTGSRSSYNEQFF	TGCGCCAGCAGCCTTACTAGGACAGGGTCCCGAAGCTCCTACAATGAGCAGTTCTTC
TRBV20-1	few	.	TRBJ2-3	CSAHPGSTDTQYF	TGCAGTGCCCACCCCGGGAGCACAGATACGCAGTATTTT
TRBV7-9	.	TRBD1	TRBJ2-2	CASSARQGGDTGELFF	TGTGCCAGCAGCGCCAGACAGGGGGGTGACACCGGGGAGCTGTTTTTT
TRBV5-1	few	.	TRBJ2-3	CASSLGGLLGADTQYF	TGCGCCAGCAGCTTGGGAGGGTTATTAGGCGCAGATACGCAGTATTTT
TRBV12-3/TRBV12-4	many	TRBD1	TRBJ2-3	CASTSTGGSTDTQYF	TGTGCCAGCACCTCAACAGGGGGATCCACAGATACGCAGTATTTT
TRBV29-1	many	TRBD2	TRBJ2-5	CSVVLREGPRETQYF	TGCAGCGTTGTTTTGCGGGAGGGCCCTCGGGAGACCCAGTACTTC
TRBV24-1	many	.	TRBJ2-3	CATSDGGADTQYF	TGTGCCACCAGTGATGGGGGAGCAGATACGCAGTATTTT
TRBV12-5	many	TRBD2	TRBJ2-2	CASGQGLANTGELFF	TGTGCTAGTGGTCAAGGACTAGCGAACACCGGGGAGCTGTTTTTT
TRBV20-1	few	.	TRBJ2-3	CSAKGPGTQYF	TGCAGTGCCAAAGGTCCGGGTACGCAGTATTTT
TRBV13	many	TRBD1	TRBJ1-4	CASSPQGQGTFNEKLFF	TGTGCCAGCAGCCCGCAGGGACAGGGTACCTTTAATGAAAAACTGTTTTTT
TRBV20-1	many	.	TRBJ2-3	CSARALGSYTDTQYF	TGCAGTGCTAGGGCGCTAGGCAGCTACACAGATACGCAGTATTTT